These 8 T cell receptor beta chains share one sample of origin, sequenced in a study of cytomegalovirus exposure and HLA in healthy donors. Assay: immunoSEQ multiplex PCR; the TCRdb copy retains only in-frame clones and omits some. Among 120,000 or so clones, 70% to 90% were seen once, and the ten largest hold around 1.9%. Material for sequencing was PBMCs. Receptors originate from a woman under 30 in good health and CMV-seronegative.

The rearrangement links TRBV10-3 to TRBJ1-4, with a tentative D call TRBD1 (5 bases). The V end lost 3 bases, the J end lost 10 bases, and 12 bases lay between the germline ends. Germline loops: CDR1 ENHRY, CDR2 SYGVKD. The length of the CDR3 is 13 residues. In nucleotides, the CDR3 is TGTGCCATCAGTGAACCCACAGGCGGAAAACTGTTTTTT. Amino acid sequence: CAISEPTGGKLFF.

V and J are TRBV30 and TRBJ1-5; TRBD1 aligns across 8 bases. This CDR3 contains 15 residues. Germline V gives CDR1 GTSNPN, CDR2 SVGIG (reference sequence). The J segment lost 2 bases and the V segment lost 4 bases, leaving 7 bases of the junction unmatched. The CDR3 DNA reads as TGTGCCTGGAATATGGTGGGACAGGGCAATCAGCCCCAGCATTTT. Protein sequence: CAWNMVGQGNQPQHF.

The gene calls are TRBV13 and TRBJ2-7; 10 bases match TRBD1. V dropped 4 bases and J dropped 4; count of bases not matched to a gene: 16. This CDR3 region has 18 residues. Germline lookup yields CDR1 PRHDT and CDR2 FYEKMQ (reference sequence). CDR3 coding DNA: TGTGCCAGCAGCTCAAGAAGAAGCCCGGACAGGGGGAAATACGAGCAGTACTTC. It yields the protein CASSSRRSPDRGKYEQYF.

The chain is built from TRBV7-6 and TRBJ1-1; maybe TRBD1 (5 bases). Germline-derived CDR1 and CDR2 are SGHVS and FNYEAQ. The CDR3 totals 13 residues. Trimming left V 1 base short and J 5 bases short, with 8 bases between. The CDR3 here is CASSLGGVTEAFF. CDR3 nucleotide sequence: TGTGCCAGCAGCTTAGGGGGGGTGACTGAAGCTTTCTTT. Together with reference TRBV7-6 and TRBJ1-1, the CDR3 gives the full variable domain: GAGVSQSPRYKVTKRGQDVALRCDPISGHVSLYWYRQALGQGPEFLTYFNYEAQQDKSGLPNDRFSAERPEGSISTLTIQRTEQRDSAMYRCASSLGGVTEAFFGQGTRLTVV.

The V call is TRBV6-4, the J call TRBJ1-1, with no clear D. CDR1 and CDR2 from the germline V gene are MRHNA and SNTAGT. V gave up 3 bases and J gave up 0 bases, with 5 bases separating them. This CDR3 has 13 residues. CDR3 in amino acids: CASSESMNTEAFF. The CDR3, as DNA: TGTGCCAGCAGTGAATCAATGAACACTGAAGCTTTCTTT.

In its sample, this clone was seen once. The V and J genes are TRBV28 and TRBJ1-1, with TRBD1 matching 9 bases. V shed 9 bases, J shed 6 bases, and the junction held 17 bases outside the gene matches. CDR1 MDHEN and CDR2 SYDVKM come from the germline V gene. This CDR3 is 16 amino acids long. CDR3 sequence (DNA): TGTGCCAGTGTCGAAATCTGGGACAGGGTAGCCCCTGAAGCTTTCTTT. This encodes CASVEIWDRVAPEAFF.

V usage is TRBV30 and J usage is TRBJ1-3; TRBD1 aligns across 7 bases. J lost 0 bases, V lost 5 bases, and 4 bases had no gene match. CDR3 length: 14 amino acids. Germline CDR1 is GTSNPN and CDR2 is SVGIG (reference sequence). The CDR3 DNA is TGTGCCTGGGCACAGGGGAGCTCTGGAAACACCATATATTTT. It encodes CAWAQGSSGNTIYF.

This chain connects TRBV5-8 to TRBJ2-7; 7 bases fit TRBD1. The CDR3 extends over 15 amino acids. Germline CDR1 reads SGHTS; CDR2 reads YDEGEE. The J segment lost 2 bases and the V segment lost 4 bases, leaving 9 bases of the junction unmatched. CDR3 loop: CASSHWTGVPYEQYF. The DNA for the CDR3 is TGTGCCAGCAGCCACTGGACAGGCGTCCCCTACGAGCAGTACTTC. Based on the CDR3 plus reference TRBV5-8 and TRBJ2-7, the full variable domain is EAGVTQSPTHLIKTRGQQATLRCSPISGHTSVYWYQQALGLGLQFLLWYDEGEERNRGNFPPRFSGRQFPNYSSELNVNALELEDSALYLCASSHWTGVPYEQYFGPGTRLTVT.